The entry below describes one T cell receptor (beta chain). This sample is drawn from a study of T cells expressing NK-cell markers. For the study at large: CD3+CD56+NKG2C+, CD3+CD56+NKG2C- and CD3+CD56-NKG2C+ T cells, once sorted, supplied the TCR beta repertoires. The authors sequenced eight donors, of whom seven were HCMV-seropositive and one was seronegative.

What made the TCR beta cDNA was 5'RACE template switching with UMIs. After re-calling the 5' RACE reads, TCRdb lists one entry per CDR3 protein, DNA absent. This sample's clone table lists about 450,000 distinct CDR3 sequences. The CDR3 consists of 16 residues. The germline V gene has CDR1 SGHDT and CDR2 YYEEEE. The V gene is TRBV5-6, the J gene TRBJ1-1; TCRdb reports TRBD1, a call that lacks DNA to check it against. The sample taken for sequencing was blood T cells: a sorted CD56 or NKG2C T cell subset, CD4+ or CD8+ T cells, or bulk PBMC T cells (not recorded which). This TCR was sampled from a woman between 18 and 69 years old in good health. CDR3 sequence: CASSLGGAGLMAEAFF. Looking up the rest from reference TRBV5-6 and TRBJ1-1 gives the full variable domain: DAGVTQSPTHLIKTRGQQVTLRCSPKSGHDTVSWYQQALGQGPQFIFQYYEEEERQRGNFPDRFSGHQFPNYSSELNVNALLLGDSALYLCASSLGGAGLMAEAFFGQGTRLTVV.